This T cell receptor (beta chain) originates from a study of cytomegalovirus exposure and HLA in healthy donors. Regarding the study as a whole: In an earlier analysis, about 87% or about 30%: the productive usage of most TCR beta V segments. In a later analysis, HLA-associated beta chains showed higher expansion and lower generation probabilities than comparable chains.

PCR primers comprised 60 Vbeta and 13 Jbeta primers. Authors' processing steps: Approximately 79 million unique TCR beta chains, about 11 million of them shared, were counted by a later analysis. Clones were read by immunoSEQ multiplex PCR, and TCRdb kept only the in-frame ones, dropping some. The V and J calls and clone size are taken from that table; D and trimming were inferred from the DNA. This table has 120,000 or so clones, 65% to 80% appearing once. As for this clone: Its antigen is currently unknown.

Material: PBMCs. The origin of this receptor is a man aged 25 to 45 in good health and CMV-seropositive.

CDR3 DNA sequence: TGCGCCAGCAGCCAAGATAACTATCGGGGGGGCACAGATACGCAGTATTTT. Its protein is CASSQDNYRGGTDTQYF. The chain uses TRBV4-3 and TRBJ2-3, with TRBD2 identical over 7 bases. Germline assignment: CDR1 LGHNA and CDR2 YSLEER. The CDR3 extends over 17 amino acids. Unmatched junction bases numbered 7, after V lost 0 bases and J lost 1 base.